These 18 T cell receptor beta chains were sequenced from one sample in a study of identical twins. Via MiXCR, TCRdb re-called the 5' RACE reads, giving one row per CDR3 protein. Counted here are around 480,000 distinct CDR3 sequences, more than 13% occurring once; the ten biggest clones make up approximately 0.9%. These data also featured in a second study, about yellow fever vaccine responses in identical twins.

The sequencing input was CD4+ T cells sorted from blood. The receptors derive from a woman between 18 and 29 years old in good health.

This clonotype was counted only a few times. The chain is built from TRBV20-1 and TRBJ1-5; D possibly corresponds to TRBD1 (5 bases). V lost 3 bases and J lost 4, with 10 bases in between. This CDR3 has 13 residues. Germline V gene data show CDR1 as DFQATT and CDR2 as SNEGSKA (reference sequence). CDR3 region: CSASRQGNQPQHF. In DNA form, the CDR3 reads TGCAGTGCTAGTAGGCAGGGTAATCAGCCCCAGCATTTT.

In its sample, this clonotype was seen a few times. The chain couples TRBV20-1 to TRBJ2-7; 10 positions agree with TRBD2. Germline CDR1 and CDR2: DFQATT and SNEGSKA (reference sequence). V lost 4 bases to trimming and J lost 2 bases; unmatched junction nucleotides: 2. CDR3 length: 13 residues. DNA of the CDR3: TGCAGTGCTACCGGGACTAGCGCCTACGAGCAGTACTTC. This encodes CSATGTSAYEQYF.

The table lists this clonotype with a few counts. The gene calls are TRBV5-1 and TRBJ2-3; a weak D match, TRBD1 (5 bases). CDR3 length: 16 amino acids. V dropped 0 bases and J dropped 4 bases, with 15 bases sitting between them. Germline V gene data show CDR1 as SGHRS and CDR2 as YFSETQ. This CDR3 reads CASSLEGRVPSDTQYF. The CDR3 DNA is TGCGCCAGCAGCTTGGAGGGCAGGGTCCCATCAGATACGCAGTATTTT.

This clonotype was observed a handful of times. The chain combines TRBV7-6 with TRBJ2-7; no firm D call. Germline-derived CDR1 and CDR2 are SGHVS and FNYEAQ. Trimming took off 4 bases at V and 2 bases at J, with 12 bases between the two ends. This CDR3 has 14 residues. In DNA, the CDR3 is TGTGCCAGCAGCTCATCGGTGTGGACCTACGAGCAGTACTTC. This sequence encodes CASSSSVWTYEQYF.

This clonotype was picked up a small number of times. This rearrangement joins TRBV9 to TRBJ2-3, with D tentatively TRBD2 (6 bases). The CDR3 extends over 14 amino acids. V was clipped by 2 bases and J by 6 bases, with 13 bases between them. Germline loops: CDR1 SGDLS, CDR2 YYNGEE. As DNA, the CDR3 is TGTGCCAGCAGCGTTGGGACTCTCAGGGATACGCAGTATTTT. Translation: CASSVGTLRDTQYF.

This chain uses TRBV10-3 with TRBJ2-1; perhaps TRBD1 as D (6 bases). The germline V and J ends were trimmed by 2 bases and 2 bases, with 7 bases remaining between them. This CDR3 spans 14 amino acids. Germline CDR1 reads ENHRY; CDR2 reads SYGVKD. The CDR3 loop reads CAISEQGTYNEQFF. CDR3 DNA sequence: TGTGCCATCAGTGAGCAGGGGACCTACAATGAGCAGTTCTTC.

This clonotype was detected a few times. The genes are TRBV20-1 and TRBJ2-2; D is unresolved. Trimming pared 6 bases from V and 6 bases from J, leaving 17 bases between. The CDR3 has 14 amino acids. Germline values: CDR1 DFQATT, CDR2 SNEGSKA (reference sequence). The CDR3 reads CSAKLDLPPGELFF. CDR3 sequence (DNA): TGCAGTGCCAAATTGGATCTTCCTCCCGGGGAGCTGTTTTTT.

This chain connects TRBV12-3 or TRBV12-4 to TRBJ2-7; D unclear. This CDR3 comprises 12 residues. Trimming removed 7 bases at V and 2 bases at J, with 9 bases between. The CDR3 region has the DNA TGTGCCAGCACTTTCAATACCTACGAGCAGTACTTC. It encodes CASTFNTYEQYF.

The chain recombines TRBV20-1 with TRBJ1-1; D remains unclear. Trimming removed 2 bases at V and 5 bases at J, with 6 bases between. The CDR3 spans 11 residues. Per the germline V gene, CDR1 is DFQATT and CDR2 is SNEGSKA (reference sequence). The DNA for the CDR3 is TGCAGTGCTAGAAAGGATACTGAAGCTTTCTTT. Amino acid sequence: CSARKDTEAFF.

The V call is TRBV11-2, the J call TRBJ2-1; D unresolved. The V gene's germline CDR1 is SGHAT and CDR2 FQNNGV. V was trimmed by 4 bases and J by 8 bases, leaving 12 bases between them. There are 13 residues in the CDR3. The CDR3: CASSSGPADEQFF. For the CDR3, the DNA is TGTGCCAGCAGCTCTGGACCTGCGGATGAGCAGTTCTTC.

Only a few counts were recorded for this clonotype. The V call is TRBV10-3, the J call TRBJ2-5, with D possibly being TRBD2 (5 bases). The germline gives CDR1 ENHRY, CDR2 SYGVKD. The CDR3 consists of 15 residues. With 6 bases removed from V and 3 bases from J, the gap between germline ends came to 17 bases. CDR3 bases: TGTGCCATCAGCGCCACGGAGGTCAGTAAAGAGACCCAGTACTTC. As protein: CAISATEVSKETQYF.

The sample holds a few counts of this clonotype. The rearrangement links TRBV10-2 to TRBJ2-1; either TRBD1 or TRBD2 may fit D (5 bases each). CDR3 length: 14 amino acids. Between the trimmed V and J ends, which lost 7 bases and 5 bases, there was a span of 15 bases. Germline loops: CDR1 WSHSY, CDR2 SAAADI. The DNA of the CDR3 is TGCGCCAGCATCACAGGACTGAGCAACAATGAGCAGTTCTTC. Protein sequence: CASITGLSNNEQFF.

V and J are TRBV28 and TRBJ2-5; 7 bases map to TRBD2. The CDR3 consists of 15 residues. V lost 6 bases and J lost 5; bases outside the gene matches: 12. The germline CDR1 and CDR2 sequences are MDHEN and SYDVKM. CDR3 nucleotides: TGTGCCAGCAGGACAACCATCGGGGGAGGGGAGACCCAGTACTTC. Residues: CASRTTIGGGETQYF.

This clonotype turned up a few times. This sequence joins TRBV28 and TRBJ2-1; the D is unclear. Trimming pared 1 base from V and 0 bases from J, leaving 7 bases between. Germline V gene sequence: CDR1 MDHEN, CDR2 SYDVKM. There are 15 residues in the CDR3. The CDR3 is CASSLFLSSYNEQFF. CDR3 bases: TGTGCCAGCAGTTTATTTCTGAGCTCCTACAATGAGCAGTTCTTC.

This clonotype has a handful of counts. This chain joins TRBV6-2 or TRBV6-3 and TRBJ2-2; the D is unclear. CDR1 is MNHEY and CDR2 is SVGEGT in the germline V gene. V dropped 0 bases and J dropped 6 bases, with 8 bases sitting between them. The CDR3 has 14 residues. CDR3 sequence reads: CASSYSEVPGELFF. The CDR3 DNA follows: TGTGCCAGCAGTTACTCGGAAGTCCCCGGGGAGCTGTTTTTT.

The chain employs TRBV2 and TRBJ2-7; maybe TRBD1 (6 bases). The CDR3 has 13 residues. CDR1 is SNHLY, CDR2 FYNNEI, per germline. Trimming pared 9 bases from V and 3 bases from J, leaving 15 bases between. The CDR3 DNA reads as TGTGCCAGTACAGGGCGGGCTGGCTACGAGCAGTACTTC. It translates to CASTGRAGYEQYF.

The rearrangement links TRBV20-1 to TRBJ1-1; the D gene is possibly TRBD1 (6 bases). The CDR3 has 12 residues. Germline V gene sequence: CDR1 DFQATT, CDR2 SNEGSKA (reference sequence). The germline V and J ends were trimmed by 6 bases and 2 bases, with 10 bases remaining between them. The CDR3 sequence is CSARTDNTEAFF. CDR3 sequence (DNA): TGCAGTGCAAGGACAGATAACACTGAAGCTTTCTTT.

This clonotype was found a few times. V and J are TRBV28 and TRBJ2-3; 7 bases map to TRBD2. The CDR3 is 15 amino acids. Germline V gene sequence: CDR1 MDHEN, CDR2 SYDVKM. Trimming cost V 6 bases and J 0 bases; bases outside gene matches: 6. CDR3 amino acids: CASSTSDPSTDTQYF. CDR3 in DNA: TGTGCCAGCAGCACTAGCGACCCTAGCACAGATACGCAGTATTTT.